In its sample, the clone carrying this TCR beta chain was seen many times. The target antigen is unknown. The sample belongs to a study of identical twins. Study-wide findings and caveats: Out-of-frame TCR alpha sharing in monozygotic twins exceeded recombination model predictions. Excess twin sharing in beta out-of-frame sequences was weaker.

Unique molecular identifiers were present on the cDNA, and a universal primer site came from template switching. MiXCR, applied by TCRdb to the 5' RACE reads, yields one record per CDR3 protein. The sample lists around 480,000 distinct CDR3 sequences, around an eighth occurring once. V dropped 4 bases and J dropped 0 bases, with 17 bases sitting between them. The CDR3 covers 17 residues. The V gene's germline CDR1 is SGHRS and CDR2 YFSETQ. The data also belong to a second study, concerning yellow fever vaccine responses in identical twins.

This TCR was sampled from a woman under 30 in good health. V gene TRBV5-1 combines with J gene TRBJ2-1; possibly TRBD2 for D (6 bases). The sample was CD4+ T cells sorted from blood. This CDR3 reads CASSLGTRMSSYNEQFF. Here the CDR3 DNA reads TGCGCCAGCAGCCTCGGGACTCGAATGAGCTCCTACAATGAGCAGTTCTTC.